A single sample is the source of the 14 T cell receptor beta chains below, sequenced in a study of T cells in Graves' hyperthyroidism and ophthalmopathy. RNA transcripts gave rise to amplified TCR beta CDR3 regions. HTBI primers were the set used in a first-round RT-PCR of the TCR CDR3. TCRdb analysed the multiplex PCR reads with MiXCR anew, one entry per CDR3 protein. Among roughly 530,000 distinct CDR3 sequences listed, more than 15% were seen once. The sequencing input was blood. The receptors here all came from a woman between 18 and 30 years old with Graves' ophthalmopathy.

This clonotype was observed a handful of times. The chain employs TRBV28 and TRBJ1-6, with 10 positions matching TRBD1. Germline V gene lookup returns CDR1 MDHEN and CDR2 SYDVKM. V gave up 6 bases and J gave up 7 bases; unmatched junction bases: 6. CDR3 size: 15 residues. CDR3 sequence reads: CASSQPGQGNSPLHF. In DNA form, the CDR3 reads TGTGCCAGCAGCCAACCGGGACAGGGGAATTCACCCCTCCACTTT.

The table lists this clonotype with many counts. The genes are TRBV19 and TRBJ2-1, with 11 bases aligning to TRBD2. Germline V gene data show CDR1 as LNHDA and CDR2 as SQIVND (reference sequence). This CDR3 region has 15 residues. The junction had 3 bases not matched to a gene; V was cut back by 4 bases and J by 4 bases. The CDR3 DNA reads as TGTGCCAGTAGTAAGGGGACTAGCGGTTACAATGAGCAGTTCTTC. Translation: CASSKGTSGYNEQFF.

Worth noting for this clonotype: This may come from a read error, since a much larger clone is one base off. CDR3 nucleotide sequence: TGTGCCGGCAGCTTCCGGACTAGCGGGCTGACAGATACGCAGTATTTT. Translated, it gives CAGSFRTSGLTDTQYF. This chain links TRBV11-1 with TRBJ2-3, with 11 nucleotides matching TRBD2. In germline, CDR1 is SGHAT, CDR2 FQDESV (reference sequence). The CDR3 has 16 residues. Supplemented by reference TRBV11-1 and TRBJ2-3, the full variable domain reads EAEVAQSPRYKITEKSQAVAFWCDPISGHATLYWYRQILGQGPELLVQFQDESVVDDSQLPKDRFSAERLKGVDSTLKIQPAELGDSAMYLCAGSFRTSGLTDTQYFGPGTRLTVL.

Many counts were recorded for this clonotype. The chain links TRBV28 to TRBJ1-5; TRBD1 aligns across 7 bases. This CDR3 has 19 amino acids. V lost 6 bases to trimming and J lost 0 bases; unmatched junction nucleotides: 17. Germline V gene lookup returns CDR1 MDHEN and CDR2 SYDVKM. The CDR3 sequence: CASSLPHGTVDHSNQPQHF. CDR3 DNA sequence: TGTGCCAGCAGCTTGCCCCACGGGACAGTCGATCATAGCAATCAGCCCCAGCATTTT.

This clonotype showed up many times. The chain couples TRBV3-1 to TRBJ2-7; perhaps D is TRBD1 or TRBD2 (5 bases each). Trimming removed 0 bases from V and 0 bases from J, with 12 bases in between. Germline V gene sequence: CDR1 LGHDT, CDR2 YNNKEL (reference sequence). The CDR3 is 16 amino acids. CDR3: CASSQDFPGGSYEQYF. DNA for the CDR3: TGTGCCAGCAGCCAAGATTTTCCTGGGGGCTCCTACGAGCAGTACTTC.

Ten or more counts support this clonotype. The gene calls are TRBV20-1 and TRBJ1-1, with D possibly TRBD1 on 5 matching bases. Germline assignment: CDR1 DFQATT and CDR2 SNEGSKA (reference sequence). Trimming took off 0 bases at V and 3 bases at J, with 11 bases between the two ends. The CDR3 is made up of 14 amino acids. The CDR3 spells CSARDPGLDTEAFF. CDR3 in DNA: TGCAGTGCTAGAGATCCGGGGCTTGACACTGAAGCTTTCTTT.

The V call is TRBV4-1, the J call TRBJ2-1; 9 bases are a match to TRBD2. Germline CDR1 is MGHRA and CDR2 is YSYEKL. With V trimmed by 0 bases and J by 3 bases, 9 bases remained unmatched. The CDR3 is 18 amino acids. For the CDR3, the DNA is TGCGCCAGCAGCCAAGAAGGCCTAGCGGGGCTCGACTACAATGAGCAGTTCTTC. Protein product: CASSQEGLAGLDYNEQFF.

This clonotype has just a few counts. Just one base apart from a much larger clone, this may be a read error. The rearrangement uses TRBV2 and TRBJ2-7; 7 bases map to TRBD2. Per the germline V gene, CDR1 is SNHLY and CDR2 is FYNNEI. The CDR3 spans 12 residues. Written as DNA, the CDR3 is TGTGACAGCAGCGGGACTGCCTACGAGCAGTACTTC. Translating it yields CDSSGTAYEQYF.

The chain recombines TRBV4-3 with TRBJ1-2; D is perhaps TRBD1 (6 bases). Germline CDR1 LGHNA, CDR2 YSLEER. Trimming pared 0 bases from V and 5 bases from J, leaving 10 bases between. The CDR3 runs to 14 residues. CDR3 in DNA: TGCGCCAGCAGCCAAGAAACAGGGTTTTATGGCTACACCTTC. It translates to CASSQETGFYGYTF.

V and J are TRBV3-1 and TRBJ2-1; 12 bases fit TRBD2. V dropped 0 bases and J dropped 8; count of bases not matched to a gene: 11. Germline assignment: CDR1 LGHDT and CDR2 YNNKEL (reference sequence). CDR3 length: 18 residues. CDR3 loop: CASSQDPTSGGRGDEQFF. For the CDR3, the DNA is TGTGCCAGCAGCCAAGACCCGACTAGCGGGGGCCGAGGAGATGAGCAGTTCTTC.

The sample holds a few counts of this clonotype. The rearrangement uses TRBV5-5 and TRBJ1-6; D is perhaps TRBD1 (6 bases). The CDR3 covers 13 residues. Germline CDR1 SGHKS, CDR2 YYEKEE (reference sequence). V was pared by 5 bases and J by 10 bases, with 13 bases between. CDR3 loop: CASRQGWRSPLHF. The CDR3 bases are TGTGCCAGCAGACAGGGTTGGAGGTCACCCCTCCACTTT.

The sample holds many counts of this clonotype. The chain is built from TRBV10-3 and TRBJ2-1; the match to TRBD2 covers 7 bases. The trim removed 0 bases at V and 0 bases at J, leaving 2 bases unmatched. The CDR3 consists of 16 residues. Germline V gene lookup returns CDR1 ENHRY and CDR2 SYGVKD. CDR3 protein: CAISESSSGSYNEQFF. Written as DNA, the CDR3 is TGTGCCATCAGTGAGTCCTCTAGCGGCTCCTACAATGAGCAGTTCTTC.

This clonotype was seen a few times. The chain has TRBV13 and TRBJ2-3; TRBD2 might be the D (6 bases). Looked up from germline, CDR1 is PRHDT and CDR2 is FYEKMQ (reference sequence). CDR3 length equals 15 residues. The V and J ends lost 4 bases and 2 bases respectively, with 13 bases between them. The DNA of the CDR3 is TGTGCCAGCAGCTCCCAGTCGCGGGACACAGATACGCAGTATTTT. The encoded protein is CASSSQSRDTDTQYF.

In this sample, this clonotype turned up many times. V usage is TRBV5-1 and J usage is TRBJ1-1; no reliable D call. The ends were cut back, 0 bases at V and 2 bases at J, with 8 bases in the middle. The CDR3 covers 14 residues. Germline V CDR1 and CDR2: SGHRS, YFSETQ. The CDR3 DNA follows: TGCGCCAGCAGCTTGGCTCCGGCAAACACTGAAGCTTTCTTT. Residues: CASSLAPANTEAFF. The full variable domain, completed using reference TRBV5-1 and TRBJ1-1, is KAGVTQTPRYLIKTRGQQVTLSCSPISGHRSVSWYQQTPGQGLQFLFEYFSETQRNKGNFPGRFSGRQFSNSRSEMNVSTLELGDSALYLCASSLAPANTEAFFGQGTRLTVV.